This TCR beta chain was profiled in a study of blood T cells in healthy people across ages. Then a second PCR, running roughly 6 to 11 cycles, was carried out with a sample-barcoded 5' primer and a J-beta primer mix. TCRdb re-analysed the 5' RACE reads in MiXCR, keeping a single row per CDR3 protein. The sample has about 940,000 distinct CDR3 sequences, 45% to 50% seen once; the top ten hold about an eighth. Roughly 9 milliliters of peripheral blood were drawn from each donor. Germline V gene sequence: CDR1 MNHNY, CDR2 SVGAGI (reference sequence). The CDR3 runs 14 residues. V gave up 6 bases and J gave up 3 bases, with 15 bases separating them.

Sequenced input: blood. The receptor was isolated from a man younger than 45 in good health. The chain carries TRBV6-6 and TRBJ2-7; the D gene is possibly TRBD2 (5 bases). CDR3 residues: CASSRSGNGYEQYF. In nucleotides, the CDR3 is TGTGCCAGCAGCCGGTCGGGGAACGGCTACGAGCAGTACTTC.